These 19 T cell receptor beta chains came from one sample sequenced in a study of T cell repertoires in cytomegalovirus infection. TCRdb called the reads again in MiXCR, with one record for every CDR3 protein. The sample has around 450,000 distinct CDR3 sequences, approximately 31% seen once. Sequencing input: PBMCs. The source is a human donor in good health (CMV status not recorded). Some clones in this sample may be carry-over from other donors' samples.

This clonotype was seen a handful of times. The rearrangement joins TRBV20-1 to TRBJ2-2; D gene uncertain. The CDR3 length is 12 residues. Trimming stripped 3 bases from V and 5 bases from J, with 7 bases between. Germline V CDR1 and CDR2: DFQATT, SNEGSKA (reference sequence). CDR3 in amino acids: CSASFGTGELFF. The CDR3 bases are TGCAGTGCTAGCTTCGGGACCGGGGAGCTGTTTTTT.

The chain is built from TRBV6-6 and TRBJ2-2; 9 bases align to TRBD1. The V and J ends lost 6 bases and 1 base, in that order; junction bases with no gene match: 12. Per the germline V gene, CDR1 is MNHNY and CDR2 is SVGAGI (reference sequence). The CDR3 is made up of 18 amino acids. As DNA, the CDR3 is TGTGCCAGCAGCCAACAGTGGACAGGGGCGAAGAACACCGGGGAGCTGTTTTTT. This codes for CASSQQWTGAKNTGELFF.

This clonotype showed up just once. This may be a read error: a much more frequent sequence differs by one nucleotide. The chain couples TRBV7-2 to TRBJ1-5, with D hard to call. Germline V gives CDR1 SGHTA, CDR2 FQGNSA. V lost 3 bases to trimming and J lost 1 base, with 25 bases between them. The CDR3 is 20 amino acids. In DNA, the CDR3 is TGTGCCAGCAGCTTTCGTCTCACCGTGACCCATGCGCCGAGCAATCAGCCCCAGCATTTT. Protein product: CASSFRLTVTHAPSNQPQHF.

The chain carries TRBV12-3 or TRBV12-4 and TRBJ2-1; D ambiguous. CDR3 length: 11 residues. Trimming took off 6 bases at V and 7 bases at J, with 7 bases between the two ends. This chain's CDR3 is CASSPVNEQFF. In DNA, the CDR3 is TGTGCCAGCAGCCCCGTAAATGAGCAGTTCTTC.

This clonotype was seen a handful of times. This chain joins TRBV9 and TRBJ1-1; perhaps TRBD1 as D (5 bases). The CDR3 contains 14 residues. Trimming cost V 0 bases and J 4 bases, with 10 bases left between them. Germline CDR1 SGDLS, CDR2 YYNGEE. The CDR3 region has the DNA TGTGCCAGCAGCGTAGAAGCCAGGGTCACTGAAGCTTTCTTT. As protein: CASSVEARVTEAFF.

The chain is built from TRBV20-1 and TRBJ2-7; possible D gene TRBD1, 5 bases. The CDR3 is 16 amino acids. The V and J ends lost 3 bases and 3 bases respectively, with 21 bases between them. The germline V gene encodes CDR1 DFQATT and CDR2 SNEGSKA (reference sequence). CDR3 nucleotide sequence: TGCAGTGCTAGTCCTCTGTTGGGGCAGGGTTACTACGAGCAGTACTTC. Its translation is CSASPLLGQGYYEQYF.

To note about this clonotype: Relative to the germline gene, one junction end is altered; a read error may explain this. The chain combines TRBV7-2 with TRBJ2-1; D is possibly TRBD1 (5 bases). CDR3 length: 16 amino acids. The V gene's germline CDR1 is SGHTA and CDR2 FQGNSA. CDR3 region: CVSSSPGATSYNEQFF. The CDR3 DNA is TGTGTCAGCAGCTCTCCTGGGGCTACCTCCTACAATGAGCAGTTCTTC.

This clonotype was counted between two and nine times. The J gene is TRBJ2-6, the V gene TRBV5-1, with D perhaps matching TRBD2 (5 bases). CDR1 and CDR2 from the germline V gene are SGHRS and YFSETQ. The CDR3 sequence is 16 residues long. Trimming removed 4 bases at V and 0 bases at J, with 11 bases between. As DNA, the CDR3 is TGCGCCAGCAGCCCAGGACTCAACTCTGGGGCCAACGTCCTGACTTTC. Translation gives CASSPGLNSGANVLTF.

This clonotype was found many times. The rearrangement uses TRBV12-3 or TRBV12-4 and TRBJ2-7; D may be TRBD1 (5 bases). The CDR3 has 13 residues. Trimming stripped 6 bases from V and 3 bases from J, with 12 bases between. The CDR3 region has the DNA TGTGCCAGCAGCGAGACAGACTTCTACGAGCAGTACTTC. Its translation: CASSETDFYEQYF.

The CDR3 DNA reads as TGTGCCAGTAGTATAGTCACAGGGAACTATGGCTACACCTTC. It yields the protein CASSIVTGNYGYTF. This sequence joins TRBV19 and TRBJ1-2; maybe TRBD1 (6 bases). Germline CDR1 and CDR2: LNHDA and SQIVND (reference sequence). The ends were cut back, 1 base at V and 2 bases at J, with 8 bases in the middle. The CDR3 consists of 14 residues. Drawing the rest from reference TRBV19 and TRBJ1-2, the complete variable domain is DGGITQSPKYLFRKEGQNVTLSCEQNLNHDAMYWYRQDPGQGLRLIYYSQIVNDFQKGDIAEGYSVSREKKESFPLTVTSAQKNPTAFYLCASSIVTGNYGYTFGSGTRLTVV.

Of note for this clonotype: Given the absence of the conserved phenylalanine or tryptophan at the CDR3 end, a read error is likely. No DNA is shown, since the ends of the CDR3 on it are uncertain; the CDR3 is the one TCRdb lists. The chain links TRBV7-9 to TRBJ1-2. Germline CDR1 and CDR2: SEHNR and FQNEAQ (reference sequence). The CDR3 adds up to 15 amino acids, both ends counted. CDR3 region: CASSSPRQEPYGYTL.

This clonotype was counted only a few times. The CDR3 nucleotides are TGTGCCAGTAGTATGGGACAGGGAAAGTATGGCTACACCTTC. Amino acids: CASSMGQGKYGYTF. This chain connects TRBV19 to TRBJ1-2; 9 nucleotides match TRBD1. The CDR3 contains 14 residues. Germline V gives CDR1 LNHDA, CDR2 SQIVND (reference sequence). V shed 3 bases, J shed 5 bases, and the junction held 4 bases outside the gene matches. Based on the CDR3 plus reference TRBV19 and TRBJ1-2, the full variable domain is DGGITQSPKYLFRKEGQNVTLSCEQNLNHDAMYWYRQDPGQGLRLIYYSQIVNDFQKGDIAEGYSVSREKKESFPLTVTSAQKNPTAFYLCASSMGQGKYGYTFGSGTRLTVV.

The chain couples TRBV7-9 to TRBJ1-1; D might be TRBD1 (6 bases). Germline CDR1 and CDR2: SEHNR and FQNEAQ (reference sequence). Trimming left V 5 bases short and J 8 bases short, with 21 bases between. The CDR3 totals 15 residues. For the CDR3, the DNA is TGTGCCAGCAGCCCCAGAGGACAGCGTGATCTGGAAGCTTTCTTT. Translating gives CASSPRGQRDLEAFF.

At least ten counts were recorded for this clonotype. CDR3 bases: TGTGCCAGCAGCACACCCCTGGGAGGGAATGAAAAACTGTTTTTT. It codes for CASSTPLGGNEKLFF. The V and J genes are TRBV7-8 and TRBJ1-4, with D hard to call. The length of the CDR3 is 15 residues. From germline, CDR1 is SGHVS and CDR2 FQNEAQ. The ends were cut back, 5 bases at V and 5 bases at J, with 15 bases in the middle. Full variable domain (rest looked up from reference TRBV7-8 and TRBJ1-4): GAGVSQSPRYKVAKRGQDVALRCDPISGHVSLFWYQQALGQGPEFLTYFQNEAQLDKSGLPSDRFFAERPEGSVSTLKIQRTQQEDSAVYLCASSTPLGGNEKLFFGSGTQLSVL.

This chain joins TRBV5-3 and TRBJ1-4, with D unresolved. TRBV5-3 is filed as an ORF, its function uncertain. The V end was cut by 8 bases, the J end by 7 bases, with 27 bases between. This CDR3 has 17 amino acids. The CDR3 sequence is CASSNLGAGFFSEKLFF. CDR3 nucleotide sequence: TGTGCCAGCAGCAACCTTGGAGCGGGTTTCTTTTCTGAAAAACTGTTTTTT.

This clonotype was counted only a few times. Germline and junction disagree at one end, which may indicate a read error. The chain recombines TRBV6-5 with TRBJ1-1, with 8 bases fitting TRBD1. Germline CDR1 is MNHEY and CDR2 is SVGAGI. This CDR3 spans 13 amino acids. The CDR3 reads CSRSPGGNTEAFF. Written as DNA, the CDR3 is TGTTCCAGAAGTCCAGGGGGCAACACTGAAGCTTTCTTT.

A few counts support this clonotype. The genes are TRBV7-9 and TRBJ2-1; D is perhaps TRBD2 (7 bases). The CDR3 spans 17 residues. Germline V gene lookup returns CDR1 SEHNR and CDR2 FQNEAQ (reference sequence). The V gene lost 3 bases and the J gene lost 2 bases, with 17 bases spanning the gap. CDR3 coding DNA: TGTGCCAGCAGCTTGGGGGGCGGGGGCGCACCCTACAATGAGCAGTTCTTC. Residues: CASSLGGGGAPYNEQFF. The variable domain in full, completed from reference TRBV7-9 and TRBJ2-1, reads DTGVSQNPRHKITKRGQNVTFRCDPISEHNRLYWYRQTLGQGPEFLTYFQNEAQLEKSRLLSDRFSAERPKGSFSTLEIQRTEQGDSAMYLCASSLGGGGAPYNEQFFGPGTRLTVL.

This clonotype was seen more than once but under ten times. J is TRBJ2-3 and V is TRBV2; D not certain. The CDR3 loop spans 16 amino acids. The germline CDR1 and CDR2 sequences are SNHLY and FYNNEI. Trimming left V 6 bases short and J 0 bases short, with 16 bases between. The CDR3 DNA sequence: TGTGCCAGCAGCCCAAACGGGCCAATTAGCACAGATACGCAGTATTTT. This gives the protein CASSPNGPISTDTQYF. The full variable domain, rest sourced from reference TRBV2 and TRBJ2-3, is EPEVTQTPSHQVTQMGQEVILRCVPISNHLYFYWYRQILGQKVEFLVSFYNNEISEKSEIFDDQFSVERPDGSNFTLKIRSTKLEDSAMYFCASSPNGPISTDTQYFGPGTRLTVL.

On this clonotype: No conserved phenylalanine or tryptophan is present at the end of the CDR3, so a read error is the likely explanation. J is TRBJ2-1 and V is TRBV7-2; D unresolved. The V end was cut by 5 bases, the J end by 7 bases, with 15 bases between. The CDR3 has 14 residues. Germline-derived CDR1 and CDR2 are SGHTA and FQGNSA. The CDR3 bases are TGTGCCAGCAGCCCGGGTCTACTACATAATGAGCAGTTCGTC. This encodes CASSPGLLHNEQFV.